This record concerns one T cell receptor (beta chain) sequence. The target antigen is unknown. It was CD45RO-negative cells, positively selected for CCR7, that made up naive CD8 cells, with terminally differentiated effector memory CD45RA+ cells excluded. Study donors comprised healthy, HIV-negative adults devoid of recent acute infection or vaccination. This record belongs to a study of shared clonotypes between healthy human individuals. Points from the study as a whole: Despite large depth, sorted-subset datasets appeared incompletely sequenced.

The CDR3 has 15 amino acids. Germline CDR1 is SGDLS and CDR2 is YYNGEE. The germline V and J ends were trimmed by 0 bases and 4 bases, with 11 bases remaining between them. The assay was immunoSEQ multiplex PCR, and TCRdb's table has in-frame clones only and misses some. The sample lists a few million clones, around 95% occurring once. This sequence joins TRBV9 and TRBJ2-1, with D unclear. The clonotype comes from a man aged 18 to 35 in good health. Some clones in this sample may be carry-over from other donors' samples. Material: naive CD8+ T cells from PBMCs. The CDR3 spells CASSVGLGLYNEQFF. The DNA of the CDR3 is TGTGCCAGCAGCGTAGGTCTAGGGCTATACAATGAGCAGTTCTTC.